This TCR beta chain was captured by sequencing in a study of yellow fever vaccine responses in identical twins. Study results and limitations: After vaccination, twins' T cell response reportedly seemed partly convergent, partly personalized.

Concerning this clonotype: Its target is unknown.

V shed 0 bases and J shed 4 bases, with 8 bases lying between them. The germline V gene encodes CDR1 SGHAT and CDR2 FQNNGV. The CDR3 covers 14 residues. TCRdb processed the RT-PCR reads anew with MiXCR; each CDR3 protein has one entry. This sample has 2,500 to 3,000 distinct CDR3 sequences, with approximately 90% found just once. Sequences were derived from T cells from blood (PBMCs), unsorted or a sorted subset (not recorded which), sampled before or after yellow fever vaccination (not recorded which). This TCR came from a female donor who received the yellow fever vaccine. V is TRBV11-2 and J is TRBJ2-3; D remains ambiguous. The CDR3 sequence is CASSLDLHSDTQYF. CDR3 coding DNA: TGTGCCAGCAGCTTAGATTTGCATTCAGATACGCAGTATTTT.